This T cell receptor beta chain was obtained from a study of blood T cell repertoires in COVID-19. Trimming cost V 0 bases and J 15 bases; bases outside gene matches: 16. CDR1 SGHRS and CDR2 YFSETQ come from the germline V gene. The CDR3 length is 18 residues. Those enrolled in Seattle joined during active infection and were followed longitudinally afterward. As processed by the authors: Reference gene primer amplification in the assay estimated nucleated cell counts. Here immunoSEQ multiplex PCR was the method, and the copy in TCRdb shows in-frame clones only, minus some. Clone size and the V and J calls come from that table; the DNA yielded D and trimming. This repertoire shows some 300,000 clones, about nine tenths found once; its top ten account for approximately 6.5%.

The chain couples TRBV5-1 to TRBJ2-1, with 15 bases aligning to TRBD2. Material: peripheral blood. The receptor's source is a woman between 50 and 59 years old with COVID-19, enrolled during active disease. In DNA, the CDR3 is TGCGCCAGCAGCTTGGCCTTCTCCGGGACTAGCGGGAGGCGTACTACGTTCTTC. This gives the protein CASSLAFSGTSGRRTTFF.